Sequencing of this TCR beta chain was carried out in a study of immune characterization of retroperitoneal liposarcoma. TCRdb redid the calling of the PCR reads with MiXCR, one entry per CDR3 protein. The sample gives about 2,500 distinct CDR3 sequences, about half of which show up once; around 59% is in the top ten. This clonotype has more than one count but fewer than ten. The sequenced material came from tumor tissue. This receptor was obtained from a female donor with retroperitoneal liposarcoma.

The CDR3 reads CASSLAAGQLSYEQYF. CDR3 DNA: TGTGCCAGCAGCTTAGCGGCGGGACAGCTCTCCTACGAGCAGTACTTC. The chain has TRBV7-6 and TRBJ2-5; weak D call: TRBD1 (7 bases). The closer fit of TRBJ2-7 to the DNA end suggests the J call may be wrong. Germline CDR1 reads SGHVS; CDR2 reads FNYEAQ. The CDR3 runs to 16 residues.